This TCR beta chain derives from a study of early T cells in non-severe SARS-CoV-2 infection. Study-wide context: Bulk RNA taken from unsorted whole blood was sequenced, leaving chains unpaired.

In TCRdb, the 5' RACE reads were re-called with MiXCR into one record per CDR3 protein. The sample consists of about 83,000 distinct CDR3 sequences, 12% of them appearing once. As regards this clonotype: Its antigen is currently unknown.

Study findings and constraints: Sequences matched to VDJdb favored anti-spike CD8 responses, while private and CD4 specificities were missed.

This CDR3 spans 15 amino acids. The V gene is TRBV21-1, the J gene TRBJ2-1; no DNA check was done on the table's D call, TRBD2. TRBV21-1 is labeled a pseudogene. Source material: whole blood. The clonotype was recovered from an adult who was a healthcare worker with PCR-confirmed SARS-CoV-2 infection or an uninfected control (not recorded which). In nucleotides, the CDR3 is TGTGCCAGCAGCAGGAGACTAGCGGATGGAGATGAGCAGTTCTTC. The encoded protein is CASSRRLADGDEQFF.